The rows below give T cell receptor beta chains drawn from one sample of a study of blood T cell repertoires in COVID-19. Assay used: immunoSEQ multiplex PCR; TCRdb lists only in-frame clones, some missing. The sample contains 200,000 to 250,000 clones, 80% of which appear only once. The sample consisted of peripheral blood. Source of these receptors: a woman aged 70-85 years with acute or convalescent COVID-19. The CDR3 runs from the conserved cysteine through the conserved F or W. A D gene is named only where the DNA matches it firmly. Clone size is stated in some rows and not others, as once, few, many or a class when expanded.

D gene	J gene	clone size	V gene	CDR3 DNA	CDR3 protein
TRBD2	TRBJ2-3	-	TRBV7-2	TGTGCCAGCAGCTTAGGGCTAGCGGGTGAGGATACGCAGTATTTT	CASSLGLAGEDTQYF
-	TRBJ1-2	few	TRBV18	TGTGCCAGCTCACCGGGGCAGGGTAATGGCTACACCTTC	CASSPGQGNGYTF
-	TRBJ2-5	-	TRBV28	TGTGCCAGCAGTAGACCGGGAAGCGTACAAGAGACCCAGTACTTC	CASSRPGSVQETQYF
TRBD1	TRBJ2-7	few	TRBV7-2	TGTGCCAGCAGCTTTTCAGGGGGCGACGAGCAGTACTTC	CASSFSGGDEQYF
TRBD2	TRBJ2-1	-	TRBV25-1	TGTGCCAGCAGTGGGGATGGTGGGAGGGGTGAGCAGTTCTTC	CASSGDGGRGEQFF
-	TRBJ2-1	-	TRBV5-1	TGCGCCAGCAGCTACGACAGGGAGGATGAGCAGTTCTTC	CASSYDREDEQFF
TRBD2	TRBJ2-1	once	TRBV7-2	TGTGCCAGCAGCTTAGTAGCTAGCGGGAGATACAATGAGCAGTTCTTC	CASSLVASGRYNEQFF
-	TRBJ1-2	medium-sized	TRBV28	TGTGCCAGCAGTTTGTCGGGGGGCGCTAGCTATGGCTACACCTTC	CASSLSGGASYGYTF
-	TRBJ1-5	-	TRBV12-3/TRBV12-4	TGTGCCAGCAGTTTAGGGGGCTTGCAGCCCCAGCATTTT	CASSLGGLQPQHF
TRBD1	TRBJ2-7	-	TRBV29-1	TGCAGCGTAAGGACAGGGGGGTCTTACGAGCAGTACTTC	CSVRTGGSYEQYF
-	TRBJ2-3	few	TRBV2	TGTGCCAGCAGTGAAGGGACTACAGATACGCAGTATTTT	CASSEGTTDTQYF
TRBD1	TRBJ1-5	once	TRBV2	TGTGCCAGCAGTTTATCGACAGGGCGTCAGCCCCAGCATTTT	CASSLSTGRQPQHF
TRBD1	TRBJ2-7	-	TRBV10-3	TGTGCCATCAGTGATTATCTGGGACAGGGGGCTTACGAGCAGTACTTC	CAISDYLGQGAYEQYF
TRBD2	TRBJ2-3	-	TRBV25-1	TGTGCCAGCTCCCCATGGGGTAGCGGGAATACGCAGTATTTT	CASSPWGSGNTQYF
TRBD1	TRBJ1-4	-	TRBV10-3	TGTGCCACGACACAGGGGTATCGTGAAAAACTGTTTTTT	CATTQGYREKLFF
-	TRBJ1-1	few	TRBV5-1	TGCGCCAGCAGCCCCCAAGGGGGTAGGGCTTTCTTT	CASSPQGGRAFF
-	TRBJ2-7	-	TRBV28	TGTGCCAGCAGCCTTTTCGGCAGACAGGCCTCCTACGAGCAGTACTTC	CASSLFGRQASYEQYF
-	TRBJ2-5	few	TRBV19	TGTGCCAGTAGTATAACGACAAGGCAAGAGACCCAGTACTTC	CASSITTRQETQYF
-	TRBJ2-3	-	TRBV15	TGTGCCACCAGCAGAGATCGAGTTGAGGATACGCAGTATTTT	CATSRDRVEDTQYF
-	TRBJ1-1	few	TRBV18	TGTGCCAGCTCACGGAGAACTGAAGCTTTCTTT	CASSRRTEAFF
-	TRBJ2-3	-	TRBV10-1	TGCGCCAGCAGTGAAGGGGGCACAGATACGCAGTATTTT	CASSEGGTDTQYF
-	TRBJ1-5	-	TRBV7-2	TGTGCCAGCAGCTTAGACGGCAGCCGGAGGTCGCCCCAGCATTTT	CASSLDGSRRSPQHF
-	TRBJ2-2	-	TRBV18	TGTGCCAGCTCACCAGACAGGTCGGCCGGGGAGCTGTTTTTT	CASSPDRSAGELFF
-	TRBJ1-2	once	TRBV7-3	TGTGCCAGCAGCTTAACGTCGACTTCTAACTATGGCTACACCTTC	CASSLTSTSNYGYTF
-	TRBJ1-1	-	TRBV5-1	TGCGCCAGCAGCTTGGGTCGGAACACTGAAGCTTTCTTT	CASSLGRNTEAFF
TRBD1	TRBJ2-5	-	TRBV6-5	TGTGCCAGCAGTTACTCAGGGACAGGGCGCCAAGAGACCCAGTACTTC	CASSYSGTGRQETQYF
TRBD1	TRBJ2-1	-	TRBV11-2	TGTGCCAGCAGCTACAGACAGGGAAGCTCCTACAATGAGCAGTTCTTC	CASSYRQGSSYNEQFF
-	TRBJ2-1	-	TRBV5-1	TGCGCCAGCAGCTTTACTAGCACGGATGAGCAGTTCTTC	CASSFTSTDEQFF
-	TRBJ1-2	-	TRBV21-1	TGTGCCAGCAGCAAAGCCGTGAGGATGGGGCCATTGGACAGGGGGGTAATCTATGGCTACACCTTC	CASSKAVRMGPLDRGVIYGYTF
TRBD1	TRBJ1-1	-	TRBV29-1	TGCAGCGTTACAGGGGGCACTGAAGCTTTCTTT	CSVTGGTEAFF
TRBD1	TRBJ1-4	-	TRBV6-5	TGTGCCAGCAGTTACTCACAGGGGAGAGAAAAACTGTTTTTT	CASSYSQGREKLFF
TRBD1	TRBJ1-4	-	TRBV14	TGTGCCAGCAGCCAAGAAACAGGGGTCTTGAATGAAAAACTGTTTTTT	CASSQETGVLNEKLFF
-	TRBJ1-1	-	TRBV18	TGTGCCAGCTCCCCGGACATGAACACTGAAGCTTTCTTT	CASSPDMNTEAFF
TRBD1	TRBJ1-3	-	TRBV28	TGTGCCAGCAGTCCGTCGACAGGGGGCGAGTCTGGAAACACCATATATTTT	CASSPSTGGESGNTIYF
TRBD2	TRBJ2-7	-	TRBV7-3	TGTGCCAGCAGCCGTCGGACTAGCGGGAGGAGCTCCTACGAGCAGTACTTC	CASSRRTSGRSSYEQYF
TRBD2	TRBJ2-1	-	TRBV6-6	TGTGCCAGCAGCCCCCCAGCGGGAGGACTAGGGGAGCAGTTCTTC	CASSPPAGGLGEQFF
-	TRBJ2-3	-	TRBV6-2/TRBV6-3	TGTGCCAGCAGTCAGGGATACCTCACAGATACGCAGTATTTT	CASSQGYLTDTQYF
TRBD2	TRBJ2-3	-	TRBV28	TGTGCCAGCAGTTTACAACTAGCGGGAGCCGCAGATACGCAGTATTTT	CASSLQLAGAADTQYF
TRBD1	TRBJ1-1	-	TRBV5-4	TGTGCCAGCAGCGAGGGGACAGGGGGAATTTTGTCGGACGGTGAAGCTTTCTTT	CASSEGTGGILSDGEAFF